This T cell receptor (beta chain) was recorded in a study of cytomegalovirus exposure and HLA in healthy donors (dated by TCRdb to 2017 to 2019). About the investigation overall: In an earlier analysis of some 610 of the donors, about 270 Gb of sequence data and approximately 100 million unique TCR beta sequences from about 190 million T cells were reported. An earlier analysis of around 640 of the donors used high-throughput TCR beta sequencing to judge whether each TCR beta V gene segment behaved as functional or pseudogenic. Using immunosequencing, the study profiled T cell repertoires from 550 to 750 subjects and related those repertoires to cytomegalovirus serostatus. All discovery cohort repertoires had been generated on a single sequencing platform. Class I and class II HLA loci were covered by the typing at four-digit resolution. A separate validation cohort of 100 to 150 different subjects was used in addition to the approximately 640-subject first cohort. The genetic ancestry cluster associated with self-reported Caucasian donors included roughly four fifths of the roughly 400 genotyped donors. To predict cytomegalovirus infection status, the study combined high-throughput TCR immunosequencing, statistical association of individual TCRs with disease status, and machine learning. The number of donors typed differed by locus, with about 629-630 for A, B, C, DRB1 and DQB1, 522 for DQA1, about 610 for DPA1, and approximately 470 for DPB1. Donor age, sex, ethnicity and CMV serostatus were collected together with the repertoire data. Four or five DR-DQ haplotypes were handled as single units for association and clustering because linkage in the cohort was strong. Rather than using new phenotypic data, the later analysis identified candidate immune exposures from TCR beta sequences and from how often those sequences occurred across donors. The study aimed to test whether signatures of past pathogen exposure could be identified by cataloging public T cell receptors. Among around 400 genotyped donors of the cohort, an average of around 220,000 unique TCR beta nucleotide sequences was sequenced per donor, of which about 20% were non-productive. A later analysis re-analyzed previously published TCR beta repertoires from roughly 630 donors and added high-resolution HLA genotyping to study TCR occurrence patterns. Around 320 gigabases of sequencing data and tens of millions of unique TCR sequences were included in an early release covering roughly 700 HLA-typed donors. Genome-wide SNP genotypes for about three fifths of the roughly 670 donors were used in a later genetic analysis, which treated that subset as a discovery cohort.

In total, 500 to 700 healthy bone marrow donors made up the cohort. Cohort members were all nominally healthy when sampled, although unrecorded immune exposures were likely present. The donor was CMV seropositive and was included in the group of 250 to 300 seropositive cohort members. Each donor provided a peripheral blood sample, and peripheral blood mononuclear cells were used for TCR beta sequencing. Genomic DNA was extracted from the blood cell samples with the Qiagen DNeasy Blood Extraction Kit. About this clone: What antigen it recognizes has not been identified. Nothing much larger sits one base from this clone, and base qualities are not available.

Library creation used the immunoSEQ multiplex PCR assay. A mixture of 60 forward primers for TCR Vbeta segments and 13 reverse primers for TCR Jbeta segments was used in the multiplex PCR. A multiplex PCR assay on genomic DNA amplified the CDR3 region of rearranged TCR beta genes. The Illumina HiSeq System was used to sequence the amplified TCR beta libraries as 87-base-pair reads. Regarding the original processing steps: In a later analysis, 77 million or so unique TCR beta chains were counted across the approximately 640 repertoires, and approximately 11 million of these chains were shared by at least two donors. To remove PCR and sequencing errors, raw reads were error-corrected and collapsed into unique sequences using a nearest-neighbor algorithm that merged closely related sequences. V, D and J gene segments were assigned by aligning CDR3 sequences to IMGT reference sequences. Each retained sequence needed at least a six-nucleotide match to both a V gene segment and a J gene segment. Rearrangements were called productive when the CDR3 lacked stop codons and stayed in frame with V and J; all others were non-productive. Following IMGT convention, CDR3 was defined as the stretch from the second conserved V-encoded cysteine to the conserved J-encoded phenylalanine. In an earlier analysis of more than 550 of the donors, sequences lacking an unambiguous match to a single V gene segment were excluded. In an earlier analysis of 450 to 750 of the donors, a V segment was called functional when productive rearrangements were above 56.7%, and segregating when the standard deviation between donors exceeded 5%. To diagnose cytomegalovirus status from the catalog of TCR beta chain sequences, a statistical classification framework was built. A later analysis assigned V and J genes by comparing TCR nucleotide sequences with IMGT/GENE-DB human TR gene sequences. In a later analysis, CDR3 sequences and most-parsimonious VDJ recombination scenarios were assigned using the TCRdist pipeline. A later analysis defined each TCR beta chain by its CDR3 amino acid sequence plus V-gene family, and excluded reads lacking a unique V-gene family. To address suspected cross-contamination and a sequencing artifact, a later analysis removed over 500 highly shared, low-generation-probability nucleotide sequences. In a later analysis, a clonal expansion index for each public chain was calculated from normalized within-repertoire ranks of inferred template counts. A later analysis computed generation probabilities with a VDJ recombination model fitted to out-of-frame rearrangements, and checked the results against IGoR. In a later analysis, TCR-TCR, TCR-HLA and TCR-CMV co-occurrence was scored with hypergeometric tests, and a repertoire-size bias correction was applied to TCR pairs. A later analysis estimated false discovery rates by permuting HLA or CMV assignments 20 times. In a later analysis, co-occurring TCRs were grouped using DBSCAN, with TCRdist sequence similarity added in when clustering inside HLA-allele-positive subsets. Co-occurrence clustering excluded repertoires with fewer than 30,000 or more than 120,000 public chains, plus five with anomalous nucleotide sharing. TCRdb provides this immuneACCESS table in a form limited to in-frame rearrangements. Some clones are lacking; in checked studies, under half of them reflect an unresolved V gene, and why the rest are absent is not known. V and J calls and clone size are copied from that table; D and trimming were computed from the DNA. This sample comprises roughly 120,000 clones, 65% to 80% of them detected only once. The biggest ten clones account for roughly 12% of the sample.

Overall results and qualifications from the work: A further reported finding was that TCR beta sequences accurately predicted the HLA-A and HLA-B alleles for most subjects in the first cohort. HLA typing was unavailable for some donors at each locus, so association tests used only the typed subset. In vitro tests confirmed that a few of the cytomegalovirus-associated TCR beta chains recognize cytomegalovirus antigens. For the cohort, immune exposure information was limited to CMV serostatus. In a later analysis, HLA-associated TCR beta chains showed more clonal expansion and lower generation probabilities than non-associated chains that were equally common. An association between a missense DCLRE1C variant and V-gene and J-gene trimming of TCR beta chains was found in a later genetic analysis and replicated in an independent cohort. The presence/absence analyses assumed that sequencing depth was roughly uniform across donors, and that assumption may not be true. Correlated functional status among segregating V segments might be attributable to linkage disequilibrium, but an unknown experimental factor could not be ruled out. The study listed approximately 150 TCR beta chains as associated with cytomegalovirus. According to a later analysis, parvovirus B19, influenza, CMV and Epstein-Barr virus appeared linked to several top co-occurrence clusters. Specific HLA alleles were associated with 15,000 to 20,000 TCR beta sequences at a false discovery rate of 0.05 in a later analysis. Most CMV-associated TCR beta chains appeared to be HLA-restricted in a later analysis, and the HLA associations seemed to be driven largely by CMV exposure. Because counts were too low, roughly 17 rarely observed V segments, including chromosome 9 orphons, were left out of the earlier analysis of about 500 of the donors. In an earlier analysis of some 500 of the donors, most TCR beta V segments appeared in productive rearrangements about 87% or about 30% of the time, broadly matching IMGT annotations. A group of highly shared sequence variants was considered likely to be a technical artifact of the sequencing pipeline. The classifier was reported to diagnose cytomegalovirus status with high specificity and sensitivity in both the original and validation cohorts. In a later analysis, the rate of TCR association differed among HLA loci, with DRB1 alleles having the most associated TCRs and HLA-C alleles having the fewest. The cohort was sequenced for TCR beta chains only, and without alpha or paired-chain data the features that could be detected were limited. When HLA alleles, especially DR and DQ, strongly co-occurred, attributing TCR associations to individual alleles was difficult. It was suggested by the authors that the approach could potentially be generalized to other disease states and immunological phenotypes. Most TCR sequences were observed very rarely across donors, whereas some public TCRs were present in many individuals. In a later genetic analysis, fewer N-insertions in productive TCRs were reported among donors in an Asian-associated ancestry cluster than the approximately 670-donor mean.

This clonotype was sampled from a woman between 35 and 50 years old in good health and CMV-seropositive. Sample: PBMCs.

The nucleotide sequence reads TGTGCCAGCAGTTTGGGGGGACAGGGGTGGCGACTGTTTTTT. Protein translation: CASSLGGQGWRLFF. Recombination connected TRBV28 to TRBJ1-4; the central 10 bases match TRBD1. The germline V gene supplies CDR1 MDHEN and CDR2 SYDVKM. Inclusive of the bounding cysteine and phenylalanine, the CDR3 is 14 residues long. The only DNA kept is the CDR3, 42 bases in frame from the first base. Here V drops 3 bases and J drops 13 bases, and the junction holds 8 bases not matched to any gene.